Described below is a single T cell receptor (beta chain) sequence and its context. This sample is drawn from a study of blood T cell dynamics during melanoma immunotherapy. As for time point: pre-treatment baseline. The protocol was immunoSEQ multiplex PCR, while the TCRdb copy is restricted to in-frame clones and leaves out a portion. This table has 6,000 to 8,000 clones, around 82% appearing once. The germline V and J ends were trimmed by 7 bases and 4 bases, with 8 bases remaining between them. The germline V gene encodes CDR1 GTSNPN and CDR2 SVGIG (reference sequence). The CDR3 contains 10 residues.

The chain couples TRBV30 to TRBJ2-7; D unclear. This clonotype originated in a human donor with melanoma. Sequences were derived from blood, sampled from a patient treated with checkpoint blockade. Here the CDR3 reads CAYQTYEQYF. The DNA of the CDR3 is TGTGCCTACCAGACATACGAGCAGTACTTC.